This T cell receptor (beta chain) was sequenced in a study of blood T cell repertoires in COVID-19 (dated by TCRdb to 2020 to 2021). General notes on the study: Samples covering the acute and convalescent phases of COVID-19 were provided by collaborators in the United States, Italy and Spain. The material from the prospective study consisted of cDNA or gDNA derived from T cells, B-cell-depleted T cells, or PBMCs. Deeply sampled blood TCRbeta repertoires from subjects exposed to, actively infected with, or recovered from COVID-19 were included in the dataset. The repertoires were released in a freely available public database intended as a resource for research on the immune response to SARS-CoV-2. Samples came from the ongoing ImmuneRACE study (first 160 participants) plus 1,254 subjects from 6 global collaborators. A de-identified subject ID, COVID-19 status, age in years and sex were almost always included in the sample metadata. Where available, HLA class I and class II types were obtained from metadata supplied by the sample provider rather than from assay-based typing. The research as a whole found: How much clinical and demographic metadata was included differed by source and by participant, and the metadata was provided uncurated.

The CDR3 numbers 11 residues from cysteine through phenylalanine. Left in the record is the CDR3 DNA by itself, 33 bases read in frame from the first base. In the germline V gene, CDR1 corresponds to SGHRS and CDR2 to YFSETQ. A distance of 9 bases separates the germline ends of V and J, which lose 2 bases and 10 bases respectively. Each collaborating institution followed its own protocols to collect whole blood in K2EDTA tubes. For TCRbeta analysis, collaborators shipped samples as frozen whole blood, isolated PBMCs, or DNA extracted from either of those sample types. The immunoSEQ Assay, a bias-controlled multiplex PCR, was used to amplify TCRbeta CDR3 regions from genomic DNA. For the original study's pipeline: Within the assay, amplification of reference gene primers was used to estimate how many nucleated cells each sample contained. Sequence reads were collapsed and filtered to measure the absolute abundance of every unique TCRbeta CDR3 rearrangement. For each sample, productive Simpson clonality was calculated by taking the square root of Simpson's diversity index across productive rearrangements. Entries here come from immuneACCESS through TCRdb and include only in-frame sequences with V and J called. Some clones fail to appear in such tables; in the studies checked, an unresolved V gene covers under half of the shortfall, and the cause of the remainder is unknown. For V, J and clone size, that table is used; D and trimming come from the DNA. The sample table holds about 670,000 clones, of which 75% to 90% were seen once. 0.2% to 0.3% of the sample is held by the ten biggest clonotypes.

Comment on this clone: What this receptor recognizes is not known. Base quality data are lacking; no much larger clone is found one base away.

This receptor chain uses TRBV5-1 and TRBJ1-2, with the D gene call left open. The TCR sequence derives from a young woman with acute or convalescent COVID-19. The sequenced sample consisted of peripheral blood. The DNA is as follows: TGCGCCAGCAGCTTCGGAGGGAACTACACCTTC. This yields the protein CASSFGGNYTF.